The entry below describes one T cell receptor (beta chain). No antigen is known for it. Base qualities are not at hand, and no much larger clone is one base apart. Each collaborating institution followed its own protocols to collect whole blood in K2EDTA tubes. For TCRbeta analysis, collaborators shipped samples as frozen whole blood, isolated PBMCs, or DNA extracted from either of those sample types. From the cysteine up to the phenylalanine, the CDR3 has a length of 15 residues. Kept here is only the CDR3 DNA, which spans 45 bases and is read in frame from base 1. Looking up the germline V gene (reference sequence) yields CDR1 GTSNPN and CDR2 SVGIG. Germline trimming amounts to 5 bases on V and 5 bases on J, with 11 as the count of junction bases outside the gene matches. TCRbeta CDR3 regions were amplified from genomic DNA using the immunoSEQ Assay, a bias-controlled multiplex PCR. The study's own analysis went as follows. Within the assay, amplification of reference gene primers was used to estimate how many nucleated cells each sample contained. Sequence reads were collapsed and filtered to measure the absolute abundance of every unique TCRbeta CDR3 rearrangement. For each sample, productive Simpson clonality was calculated as the square root of Simpson's diversity index across productive rearrangements. TCRdb retrieved this table from immuneACCESS and kept in-frame rearrangements only. Not all clones are present; in checked studies, unresolved V genes account for under half, and no reason is known for the remainder. The DNA gave D and trimming, while V, J and clone size come from that table. This sample holds more than 70,000 clones; 80% to 95% were observed only once. In total, the top ten clones hold over 3.5% of the sample.

The sample is drawn from a study of blood T cell repertoires in COVID-19 (TCRdb year 2020). Describing the broader study: Collaborator samples came from the United States, Italy and Spain and covered acute and convalescent phases of COVID-19. The material from the prospective study consisted of cDNA or gDNA derived from T cells, B-cell-depleted T cells, or PBMCs. The dataset comprised deeply sampled blood TCRbeta repertoires from subjects exposed to, actively infected with, or recovered from COVID-19. The repertoires were released in a freely available public database meant as a resource for research on the immune response to SARS-CoV-2. The samples were drawn from the first 160 participants of the ongoing ImmuneRACE study and from 1,200 or so subjects provided by 6 global collaborators. A de-identified subject ID, COVID-19 status, age in years and sex were almost always included in the sample metadata. HLA class I and class II types, where available, came from metadata supplied by the sample provider rather than from assay-based typing. What the research found in general, with its limitations: Clinical and demographic metadata were provided uncurated, with the amount varying by source and participant.

The sequence was obtained from a woman in her 50s in a cohort sampled during active COVID-19. Rearrangement joined TRBV30 to TRBJ1-2; TRBD1 agrees with 10 junctional bases. Sequencing was done on a sample of peripheral blood. The CDR3: CAWERQGAYVYGYTF. The sequence in DNA is TGTGCCTGGGAACGACAGGGGGCTTACGTATATGGCTACACCTTC.